What follows are 13 T cell receptor beta chains derived from one specimen sequenced in a study of CD8 T cells in Susac syndrome (dated by TCRdb to the late 2010s). Library preparation used the immunoSEQ multiplex PCR assay. RNA was extracted using the RNeasy kit, and about 0.45 to 1 ug of the RNA was reverse transcribed with random hexamers. Starting from the raw public reads, TCRdb applied fastp trimming at Q25, assembled clones with MiXCR and retained in-frame beta chains. Every entry covers one CDR3 protein and lists the most common genes and DNA from its rows. This sample gives around 79,000 distinct CDR3 sequences in total; around 94% of them show up just once. The ten largest account for about 0.5% of the sample. The specimen was CD8+ T cells from PBMCs. These receptors were collected from a human donor with Susac syndrome.

This CDR3 is CASSYGGSTEAFF. CDR3 bases: TGTGCCAGCAGTTATGGAGGGAGCACTGAAGCTTTCTTT. The chain uses TRBV6-5 and TRBJ1-1; no firm D call. The CDR3 covers 13 residues. Germline CDR1 is MNHEY and CDR2 is SVGAGI. V was clipped by 3 bases and J by 4 bases, with 9 bases between them.

This clonotype was seen just once. The J gene is TRBJ2-5, the V gene TRBV20-1; D is unclear. V gave up 7 bases and J gave up 5 bases, with 8 bases separating them. Germline CDR1 is DFQATT and CDR2 is SNEGSKA (reference sequence). The CDR3 extends over 10 amino acids. CDR3 region: CSGTAETQYF. CDR3 sequence (DNA): TGCAGTGGCACCGCGGAGACCCAGTACTTC.

V usage is TRBV27 and J usage is TRBJ2-3; no definite D call. CDR3 size: 14 residues. In germline, CDR1 is MNHEY, CDR2 SMNVEV (reference sequence). V was shortened by 7 bases and J by 2 bases, with 13 bases between the two germline ends. CDR3 sequence reads: CASTKGRATDTQYF. In DNA form, the CDR3 reads TGTGCCAGCACTAAGGGAAGAGCCACAGATACGCAGTATTTT.

J is TRBJ2-5 and V is TRBV4-1; 10 nucleotides agree with TRBD1. CDR3 length equals 16 residues. CDR1 is MGHRA, CDR2 YSYEKL, per germline. Trimming removed 0 bases from V and 4 bases from J; junction bases left unmatched: 5. The CDR3 reads CASSQDGTGARETQYF. DNA of the CDR3: TGCGCCAGCAGCCAAGATGGGACAGGGGCGCGAGAGACCCAGTACTTC.

The chain links TRBV11-2 to TRBJ2-6, with D tentatively TRBD1 or TRBD2 (7 bases each). The germline CDR1 and CDR2 sequences are SGHAT and FQNNGV. V lost 2 bases, J lost 0 bases, and 20 bases lay in between. This CDR3 comprises 20 residues. CDR3 protein: CASSLRAGTVFTSGANVLTF. As DNA, the CDR3 is TGTGCCAGCAGCTTAAGAGCGGGGACAGTCTTCACCTCTGGGGCCAACGTCCTGACTTTC.

This sequence joins TRBV5-5 and TRBJ1-2; D perhaps matches TRBD1 (6 bases). Per germline, CDR1 SGHKS and CDR2 YYEKEE (reference sequence). V dropped 4 bases and J dropped 4 bases, with 11 bases sitting between them. This CDR3 region has 13 residues. CDR3 nucleotide sequence: TGTGCCAGCAGCCAGCAGGGGTCCTATGGCTACACCTTC. It yields the protein CASSQQGSYGYTF.

The gene calls are TRBV6-4 and TRBJ1-1, with D maybe TRBD1 (5 bases). CDR3 size: 17 residues. Per the germline V gene, CDR1 is MRHNA and CDR2 is SNTAGT. V lost 5 bases, J lost 3 bases, and 22 bases lay in between. In DNA, the CDR3 is TGTGCCAGCAGTCGATGGGAGACCAAAGAAGGGGACACTGAAGCTTTCTTT. Protein sequence: CASSRWETKEGDTEAFF.

This clonotype came up once. The chain joins TRBV28 to TRBJ2-2, with D tentatively TRBD1 (6 bases). V lost 6 bases and J lost 2, with 10 bases in between. CDR3 length: 14 residues. The germline V gene encodes CDR1 MDHEN and CDR2 SYDVKM. The CDR3 protein is CASSHRDNTGELFF. The CDR3 DNA sequence: TGTGCCAGCAGCCACAGGGATAACACCGGGGAGCTGTTTTTT.

The chain carries TRBV6-1 and TRBJ2-3, with TRBD1 matching 8 bases. The germline V gene encodes CDR1 MNHNS and CDR2 SASEGT. The CDR3 contains 16 residues. With 4 bases clipped from V and 2 bases from J, the junction kept 8 bases outside the gene matches. CDR3 sequence reads: CASSAGTGPSTDTQYF. CDR3 in DNA: TGTGCCAGCAGTGCCGGGACAGGTCCTTCCACAGATACGCAGTATTTT.

V is TRBV24-1 and J is TRBJ2-7; D is ambiguous. Per germline, CDR1 KGHDR and CDR2 SFDVKD. Trimming shortened V by 2 bases and J by 2 bases, and 6 bases separated the two germline ends. This CDR3 comprises 13 residues. CDR3 in amino acids: CATSDYNAYEQYF. Here the CDR3 DNA reads TGTGCCACCAGTGATTACAACGCCTACGAGCAGTACTTC.

This clonotype was recorded a few times. The genes are TRBV29-1 and TRBJ2-7; D is possibly TRBD1 or TRBD2 (5 bases each). Looked up from germline, CDR1 is SQVTM and CDR2 is ANQGSEA. CDR3 size: 12 residues. Between the trimmed V and J ends, which lost 3 bases and 0 bases, there was a span of 6 bases. CDR3 sequence reads: CSVEGPSYEQYF. CDR3 nucleotides: TGCAGCGTTGAGGGACCCTCCTACGAGCAGTACTTC.

The chain uses TRBV5-4 and TRBJ2-3; 8 nucleotides line up with TRBD1. The CDR3 sequence is 15 residues long. The junction had 5 bases not matched to a gene; V was cut back by 4 bases and J by 1 base. The germline V gene encodes CDR1 SGHNT and CDR2 YYREEE (reference sequence). CDR3 sequence reads: CASSLRDRRTDTQYF. The CDR3 region has the DNA TGTGCCAGCAGCCTCCGGGACAGGCGCACAGATACGCAGTATTTT.

This clonotype was recorded once. This chain connects TRBV7-3 to TRBJ2-1; no definite D call. The germline V and J ends were trimmed by 5 bases and 5 bases, with 7 bases remaining between them. The V gene's germline CDR1 is SGHTA and CDR2 FQGTGA. The CDR3 totals 12 residues. The CDR3 nucleotides read TGTGCCAGCAGCCCCCGGAACAATGAGCAGTTCTTC. Its translation is CASSPRNNEQFF.